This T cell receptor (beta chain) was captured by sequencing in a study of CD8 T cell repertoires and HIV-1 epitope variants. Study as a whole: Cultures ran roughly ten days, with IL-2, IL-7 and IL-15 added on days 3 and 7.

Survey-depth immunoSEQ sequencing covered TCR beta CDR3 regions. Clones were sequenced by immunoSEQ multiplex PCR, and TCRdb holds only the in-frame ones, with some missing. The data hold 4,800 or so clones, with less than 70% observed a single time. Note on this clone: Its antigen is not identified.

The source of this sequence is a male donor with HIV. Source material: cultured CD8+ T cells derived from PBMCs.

The CDR3: CASSQDRTDTQYF. Here the CDR3 DNA reads TGCGCCAGCAGCCAAGATCGCACAGATACGCAGTATTTT. This rearrangement joins TRBV4-3 to TRBJ2-3; D unclear. The CDR3 extends over 13 amino acids. V lost 0 bases and J lost 1, with 2 bases in between. CDR1 is LGHNA, CDR2 YSLEER, per germline.